This record covers a single T cell receptor beta chain. Its antigen remains unidentified. It was CD45RO-negative cells, positively selected for CCR7, that made up naive CD8 cells, with terminally differentiated effector memory CD45RA+ cells excluded. The record originates from a study of shared clonotypes between healthy human individuals. Study-wide results and limits: An anticipated effect of sequencing depth on clonotype sharing among donors was recognized. Several donors showed sharing of around 5% of naive CD4 clonotypes.

Measured with immunoSEQ multiplex PCR; TCRdb has only the in-frame clones, and not every one. The table includes some 2,000,000 clones, about 95% detected once. The clonotype comes from a man in his late teens or twenties in good health. Sequenced material: naive CD8+ T cells sorted from blood.

The CDR3 reads CATGVAGGNEQFF. The DNA for the CDR3 is TGTGCCACCGGGGTAGCGGGGGGTAATGAGCAGTTCTTC. The V call is TRBV15, the J call TRBJ2-1, with TRBD2 matching 10 bases. The CDR3 has 13 amino acids. The V gene's germline CDR1 is LNHNV and CDR2 YYDKDF (reference sequence). With 8 bases clipped from V and 7 bases from J, the junction kept 5 bases outside the gene matches. The full variable domain, its missing parts supplied by reference TRBV15 and TRBJ2-1, is DAMVIQNPRYQVTQFGKPVTLSCSQTLNHNVMYWYQQKSSQAPKLLFHYYDKDFNNEADTPDNFQSRRPNTSFCFLDIRSPGLGDTAMYLCATGVAGGNEQFFGPGTRLTVL.